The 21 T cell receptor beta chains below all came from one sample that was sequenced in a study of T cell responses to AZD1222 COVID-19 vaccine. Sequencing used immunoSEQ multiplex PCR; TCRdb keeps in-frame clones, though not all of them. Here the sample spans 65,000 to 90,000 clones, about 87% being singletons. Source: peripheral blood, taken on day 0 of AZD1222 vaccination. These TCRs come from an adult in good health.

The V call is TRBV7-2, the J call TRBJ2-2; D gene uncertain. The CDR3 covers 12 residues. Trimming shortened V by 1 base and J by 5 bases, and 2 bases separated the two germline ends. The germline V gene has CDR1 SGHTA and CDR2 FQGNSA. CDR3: CASSLDTGELFF. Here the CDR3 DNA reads TGTGCCAGCAGCTTAGATACCGGGGAGCTGTTTTTT.

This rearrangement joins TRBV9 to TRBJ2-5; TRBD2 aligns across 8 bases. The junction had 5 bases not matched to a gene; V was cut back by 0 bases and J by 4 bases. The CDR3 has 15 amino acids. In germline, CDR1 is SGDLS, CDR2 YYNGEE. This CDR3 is CASSVAGGQGETQYF. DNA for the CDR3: TGTGCCAGCAGCGTAGCGGGGGGGCAGGGAGAGACCCAGTACTTC.

This chain's CDR3 is CASNSTPRNYGYTF. The DNA for the CDR3 is TGTGCCAGCAACAGTACCCCACGTAACTATGGCTACACCTTC. The genes are TRBV28 and TRBJ1-2; no definite D call. Germline lookup yields CDR1 MDHEN and CDR2 SYDVKM. V dropped 7 bases and J dropped 1 base, with 13 bases sitting between them. This CDR3 comprises 14 residues.

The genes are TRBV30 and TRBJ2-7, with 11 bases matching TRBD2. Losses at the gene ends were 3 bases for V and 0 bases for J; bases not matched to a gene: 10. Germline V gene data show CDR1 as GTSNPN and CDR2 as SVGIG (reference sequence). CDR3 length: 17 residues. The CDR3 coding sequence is TGTGCCTGGAGCCTCAAGACTAGCGGGGATGCCTCCTACGAGCAGTACTTC. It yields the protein CAWSLKTSGDASYEQYF.

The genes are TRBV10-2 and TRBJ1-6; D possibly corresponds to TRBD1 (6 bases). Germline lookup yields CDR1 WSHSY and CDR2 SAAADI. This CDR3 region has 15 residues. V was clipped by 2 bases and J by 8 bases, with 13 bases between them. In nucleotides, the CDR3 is TGCGCCAGCAGTGAGGGCGCAGGGGAAGATTCACCCCTCCACTTT. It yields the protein CASSEGAGEDSPLHF.

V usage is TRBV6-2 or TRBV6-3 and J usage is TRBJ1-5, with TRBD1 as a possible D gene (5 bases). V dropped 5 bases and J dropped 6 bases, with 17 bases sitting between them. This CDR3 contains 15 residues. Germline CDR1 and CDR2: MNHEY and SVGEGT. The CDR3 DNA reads TGTGCCAGCAGTGACCGGGGATTTGGGGGTCAGCCCCAGCATTTT. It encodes CASSDRGFGGQPQHF.

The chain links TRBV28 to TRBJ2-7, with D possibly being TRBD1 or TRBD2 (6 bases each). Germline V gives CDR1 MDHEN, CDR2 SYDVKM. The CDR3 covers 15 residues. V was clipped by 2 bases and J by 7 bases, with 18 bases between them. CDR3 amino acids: CASSLEGRGGVEQYF. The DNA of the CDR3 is TGTGCCAGCAGTTTAGAAGGCAGGGGAGGTGTAGAGCAGTACTTC.

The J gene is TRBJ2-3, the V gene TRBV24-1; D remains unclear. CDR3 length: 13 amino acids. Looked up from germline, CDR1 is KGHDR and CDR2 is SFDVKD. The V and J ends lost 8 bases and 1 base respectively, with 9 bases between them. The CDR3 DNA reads TGTGCCACCACGAGCCACGGCACAGATACGCAGTATTTT. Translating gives CATTSHGTDTQYF.

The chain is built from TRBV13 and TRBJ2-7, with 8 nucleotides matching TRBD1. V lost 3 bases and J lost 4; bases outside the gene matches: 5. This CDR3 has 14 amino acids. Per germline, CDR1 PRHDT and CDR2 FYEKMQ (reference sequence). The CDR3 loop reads CASSFQDRVYEQYF. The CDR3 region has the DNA TGTGCCAGCAGCTTCCAGGACAGGGTGTACGAGCAGTACTTC.

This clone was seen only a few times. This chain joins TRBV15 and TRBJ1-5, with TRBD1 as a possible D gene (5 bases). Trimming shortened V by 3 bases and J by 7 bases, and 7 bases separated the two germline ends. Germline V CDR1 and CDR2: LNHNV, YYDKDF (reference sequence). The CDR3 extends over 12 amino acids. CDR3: CATSRDTQPQHF. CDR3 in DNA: TGTGCCACCAGCAGGGACACCCAGCCCCAGCATTTT. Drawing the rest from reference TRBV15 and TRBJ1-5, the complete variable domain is DAMVIQNPRYQVTQFGKPVTLSCSQTLNHNVMYWYQQKSSQAPKLLFHYYDKDFNNEADTPDNFQSRRPNTSFCFLDIRSPGLGDTAMYLCATSRDTQPQHFGDGTRLSIL.

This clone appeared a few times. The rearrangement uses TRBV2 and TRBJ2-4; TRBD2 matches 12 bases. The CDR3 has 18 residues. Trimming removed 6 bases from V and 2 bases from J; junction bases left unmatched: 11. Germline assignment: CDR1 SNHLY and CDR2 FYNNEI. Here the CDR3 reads CASRETSGSSKTKNIQYF. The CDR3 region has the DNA TGTGCCAGCAGAGAGACTAGCGGGAGTAGCAAAACCAAAAACATTCAGTACTTC.

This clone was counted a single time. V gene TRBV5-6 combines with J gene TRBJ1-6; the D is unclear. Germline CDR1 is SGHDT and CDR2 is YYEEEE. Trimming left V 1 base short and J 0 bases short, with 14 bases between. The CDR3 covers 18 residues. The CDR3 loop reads CASSLFNDRSSYNSPLHF. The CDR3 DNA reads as TGTGCCAGCAGCTTGTTTAATGACCGGAGCTCCTATAATTCACCCCTCCACTTT.

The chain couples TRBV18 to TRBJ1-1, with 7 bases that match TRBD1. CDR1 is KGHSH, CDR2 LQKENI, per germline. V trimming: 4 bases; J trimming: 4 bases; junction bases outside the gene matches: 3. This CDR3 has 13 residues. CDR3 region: CASSRQGGTEAFF. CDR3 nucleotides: TGTGCCAGCTCACGACAGGGAGGCACTGAAGCTTTCTTT.

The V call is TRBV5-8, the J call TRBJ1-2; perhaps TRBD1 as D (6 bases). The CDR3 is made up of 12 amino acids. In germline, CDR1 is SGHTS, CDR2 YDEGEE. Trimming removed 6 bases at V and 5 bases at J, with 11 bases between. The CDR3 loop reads CASTHRDYGYTF. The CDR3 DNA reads TGTGCCAGCACCCACAGGGATTATGGCTACACCTTC.

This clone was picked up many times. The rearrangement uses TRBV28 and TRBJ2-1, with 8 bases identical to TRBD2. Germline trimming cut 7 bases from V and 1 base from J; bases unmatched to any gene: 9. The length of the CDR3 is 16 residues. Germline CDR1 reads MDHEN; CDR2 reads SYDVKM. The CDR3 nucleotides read TGTGCCAGCATCCCCGGGGGGGCTAGATCCTACAATGAGCAGTTCTTC. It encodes CASIPGGARSYNEQFF.

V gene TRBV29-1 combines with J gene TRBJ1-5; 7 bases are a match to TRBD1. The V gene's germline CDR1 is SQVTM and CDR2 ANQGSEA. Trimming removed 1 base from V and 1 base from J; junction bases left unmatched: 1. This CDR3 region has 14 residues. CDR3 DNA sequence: TGCAGCGTTGAAGGCAGGGGGAGCAATCAGCCCCAGCATTTT. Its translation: CSVEGRGSNQPQHF.

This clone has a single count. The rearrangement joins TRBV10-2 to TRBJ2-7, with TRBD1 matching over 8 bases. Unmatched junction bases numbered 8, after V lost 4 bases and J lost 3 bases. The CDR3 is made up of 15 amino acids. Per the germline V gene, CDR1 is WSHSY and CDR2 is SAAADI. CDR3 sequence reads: CASSGSRDRIYEQYF. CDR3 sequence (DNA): TGCGCCAGCAGTGGATCGCGGGACAGGATCTACGAGCAGTACTTC.

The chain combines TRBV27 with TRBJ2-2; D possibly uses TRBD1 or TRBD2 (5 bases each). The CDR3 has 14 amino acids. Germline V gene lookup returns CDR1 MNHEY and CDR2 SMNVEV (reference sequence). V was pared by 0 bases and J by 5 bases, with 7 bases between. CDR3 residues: CASSLSGDTGELFF. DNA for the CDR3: TGTGCCAGCAGTTTATCGGGGGATACCGGGGAGCTGTTTTTT.

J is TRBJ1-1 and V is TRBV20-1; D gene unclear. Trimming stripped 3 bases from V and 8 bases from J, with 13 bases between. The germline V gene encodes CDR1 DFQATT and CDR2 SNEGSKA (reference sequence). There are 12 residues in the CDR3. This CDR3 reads CSASHLIGEAFF. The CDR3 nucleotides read TGCAGTGCTAGTCACCTAATAGGGGAAGCTTTCTTT.

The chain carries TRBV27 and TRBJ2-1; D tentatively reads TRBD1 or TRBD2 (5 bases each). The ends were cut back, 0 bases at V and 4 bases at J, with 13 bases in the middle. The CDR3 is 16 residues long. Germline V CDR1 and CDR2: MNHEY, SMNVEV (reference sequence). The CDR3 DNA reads TGTGCCAGCAGTTTATCCGTCGGGACGAATTACAATGAGCAGTTCTTC. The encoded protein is CASSLSVGTNYNEQFF.

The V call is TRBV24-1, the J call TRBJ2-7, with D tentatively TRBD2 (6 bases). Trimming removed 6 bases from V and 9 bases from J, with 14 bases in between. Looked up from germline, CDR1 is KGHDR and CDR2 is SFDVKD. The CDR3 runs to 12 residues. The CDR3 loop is CATSSGPGAQYF. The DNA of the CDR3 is TGTGCCACCAGTTCCGGTCCGGGAGCGCAGTACTTC.